The 9 T cell receptor beta chains presented below share a single source sample, sequenced in a study of control samples from healthy donors and cancer patients. This table comes from immunoSEQ multiplex PCR, and its TCRdb copy is limited to in-frame clones, with some not included. The sample yields about 100,000 clones, about 90% seen once. The sample comprised blood. Receptors originate from a woman aged 50 to 60 in good health.

For the CDR3, the DNA is TGTGCCAGCAGGGACCTGTACCGCGCCCACGAGCAGTACTTC. It yields the protein CASRDLYRAHEQYF. The chain combines TRBV5-4 with TRBJ2-7; no firm D call. The CDR3 contains 14 residues. CDR1 is SGHNT and CDR2 is YYREEE in the germline V gene (reference sequence). V was trimmed by 5 bases and J by 5 bases, leaving 17 bases between them.

This chain uses TRBV14 with TRBJ2-5; possible D gene TRBD1, 5 bases. Germline loops: CDR1 SGHDN, CDR2 FVKESK. The V and J ends lost 1 base and 11 bases respectively, with 11 bases between them. This CDR3 spans 12 amino acids. As DNA, the CDR3 is TGTGCCAGCAGCCAAGTGGGGCTTCGGCAGTACTTC. It codes for CASSQVGLRQYF.

This rearrangement joins TRBV19 to TRBJ1-5; D gene unclear. Trimming removed 6 bases at V and 6 bases at J, with 9 bases between. This CDR3 region has 12 residues. Germline assignment: CDR1 LNHDA and CDR2 SQIVND (reference sequence). Here the CDR3 reads CASRPGRQPQHF. CDR3 nucleotides: TGTGCCAGTAGACCCGGACGTCAGCCCCAGCATTTT.

This sequence joins TRBV12-3 or TRBV12-4 and TRBJ2-3; D gene ambiguous. The CDR3 is 12 amino acids. Trimming pared 5 bases from V and 1 base from J, leaving 4 bases between. CDR3 loop: CASSPRTDTQYF. The CDR3, as DNA: TGTGCCAGCAGTCCCCGCACAGATACGCAGTATTTT.

The V call is TRBV18, the J call TRBJ2-7, with 9 bases identical to TRBD1. The germline gives CDR1 KGHSH, CDR2 LQKENI. V lost 0 bases to trimming and J lost 5 bases; unmatched junction nucleotides: 2. The CDR3 runs to 14 residues. In DNA form, the CDR3 reads TGTGCCAGCTCACCACCGGGACAGGGCCACGAGCAGTACTTC. Translated, it gives CASSPPGQGHEQYF.

The chain uses TRBV27 and TRBJ2-3; TRBD2 aligns across 10 bases. This CDR3 contains 15 residues. In germline, CDR1 is MNHEY, CDR2 SMNVEV (reference sequence). V dropped 4 bases and J dropped 4; count of bases not matched to a gene: 5. The CDR3 region is CASSSLAGVSDTQYF. DNA of the CDR3: TGTGCCAGCAGTTCCCTAGCGGGAGTCTCAGATACGCAGTATTTT.

The chain is built from TRBV5-1 and TRBJ1-6; no clear D gene. Germline CDR1 and CDR2: SGHRS and YFSETQ. The CDR3 extends over 16 amino acids. Trimming removed 5 bases from V and 5 bases from J, with 17 bases in between. CDR3 in DNA: TGCGCCAGCAGGGATGACCTCGAACTAAATAATTCACCCCTCCACTTT. Translation gives CASRDDLELNNSPLHF.

V gene TRBV29-1 combines with J gene TRBJ1-1; a possible D gene is TRBD1 (5 bases). The CDR3 covers 13 residues. Trimming cost V 5 bases and J 1 base, with 11 bases left between them. Per germline, CDR1 SQVTM and CDR2 ANQGSEA. The CDR3 nucleotides read TGCAGCGTTCTTTGGGGGTCGAACACTGAAGCTTTCTTT. Its translation: CSVLWGSNTEAFF.

V and J are TRBV9 and TRBJ2-1; TRBD2 agrees at 14 bases. The CDR3 runs 19 residues. The germline CDR1 and CDR2 sequences are SGDLS and YYNGEE. J was trimmed by 4 bases and V by 4 bases; bases with no gene match: 13. In DNA, the CDR3 is TGTGCCAGCAGCACAACCGGGACTAGCGGGAGCGGCGGGTACAATGAGCAGTTCTTC. Translated: CASSTTGTSGSGGYNEQFF.